A single T cell receptor beta chain is shown here with its context. The CDR3 runs 13 residues. Germline-derived CDR1 and CDR2 are LNHDA and SQIVND (reference sequence). V shed 6 bases and J shed 1 base, with 9 bases lying between them. This sample is drawn from a study of T cell changes during pregnancy in multiple sclerosis. Some clones are missing from TCRdb's copy, which holds only in-frame ones; the method was immunoSEQ multiplex PCR. The data hold about 92,000 clones, with roughly 92% observed a single time. V gene TRBV19 combines with J gene TRBJ1-1, with D possibly being TRBD1 (5 bases). This clonotype was obtained from a female donor with multiple sclerosis, enrolled in a pregnancy study. Sequences were derived from peripheral blood, sampled in the first trimester of pregnancy. CDR3 protein: CASRGHPNTEAFF. The CDR3 nucleotides read TGTGCCAGTAGGGGGCATCCGAACACTGAAGCTTTCTTT.